This record looks at one T cell receptor (beta chain) sequence and its context. No antigen is known for it. The germline CDR1 and CDR2 sequences are MDHEN and SYDVKM. Trimming at V came to 6 bases and at J to 5 bases, leaving 10 bases not matched to a gene. This CDR3 contains 15 residues. This specimen comes from a study of siplizumab effects on memory and regulatory T cells. Whole-study findings and limits: Alloreactive CD4+ clones that could be mapped were on average about 70% Treg-derived with siplizumab, against around 27% in controls. Apparently key alloresponse contributors, naive T cells also seemed more diverse than memory cells.

It was 85,000 to 100,000 TCR templates that were assayed per sample. The repertoire was sequenced with immunoSEQ multiplex PCR; TCRdb's copy has only in-frame clones and lacks some. The sample consists of approximately 100,000 clones, over 90% of them appearing once. This sequence joins TRBV28 and TRBJ1-1; 9 bases fit TRBD1. Sequencing input: non-Treg CD4+ T cells sorted from blood. The sequence was collected from a human donor in good health. CDR3 protein: CASRPPGQGYTEAFF. The CDR3 nucleotides are TGTGCCAGCAGACCTCCGGGACAGGGCTATACTGAAGCTTTCTTT.